Following are 19 T cell receptor beta chains from one sample sequenced in a study of T cells in Graves' hyperthyroidism and ophthalmopathy. Regions amplified from RNA transcripts were the TCR beta CDR3 regions. In the first-round RT-PCR of the TCR CDR3, the HTBI primer set was used. TCRdb independently ran MiXCR on the multiplex PCR reads; one entry per CDR3 protein. The table has more than 500,000 distinct CDR3 sequences, 15% to 20% seen once; the top ten hold less than 4.5%. The source material was blood. Receptor source: a young woman with Graves' hyperthyroidism.

This sequence joins TRBV5-1 and TRBJ2-1; possibly TRBD2 for D (6 bases). Trimming cost V 5 bases and J 0 bases, with 15 bases left between them. This CDR3 spans 16 amino acids. Germline V gene sequence: CDR1 SGHRS, CDR2 YFSETQ. The CDR3 sequence is CASRGGGRNSYNEQFF. The CDR3 coding sequence is TGCGCCAGCAGGGGGGGTGGGCGGAACTCCTACAATGAGCAGTTCTTC.

This clonotype was recorded many times. The genes are TRBV29-1 and TRBJ2-7, with TRBD1 matching over 7 bases. The CDR3 contains 13 residues. The junction had 5 bases not matched to a gene; V was cut back by 4 bases and J by 2 bases. Germline V gene sequence: CDR1 SQVTM, CDR2 ANQGSEA. The DNA for the CDR3 is TGCAGCGTTGGGGGACAGTCAACCTACGAGCAGTACTTC. It is translated as CSVGGQSTYEQYF.

V usage is TRBV7-9 and J usage is TRBJ1-3; 7 positions agree with TRBD1. This CDR3 contains 15 residues. Looked up from germline, CDR1 is SEHNR and CDR2 is FQNEAQ (reference sequence). J gave up 0 bases and V 6 bases, and 5 bases lay outside the gene matches. The CDR3 coding sequence is TGTGCCAGCAGTAAGGACAGGACCTCTGGAAACACCATATATTTT. Its protein is CASSKDRTSGNTIYF. Full variable domain (remainder filled in from reference TRBV7-9 and TRBJ1-3): DTGVSQNPRHKITKRGQNVTFRCDPISEHNRLYWYRQTLGQGPEFLTYFQNEAQLEKSRLLSDRFSAERPKGSFSTLEIQRTEQGDSAMYLCASSKDRTSGNTIYFGEGSWLTVV.

This clonotype was counted at least ten times. The V gene is TRBV2, the J gene TRBJ1-1, with a tentative D call TRBD1 (5 bases). The CDR3 has 14 residues. V was pared by 7 bases and J by 0 bases, with 12 bases between. Germline CDR1 and CDR2: SNHLY and FYNNEI. CDR3 nucleotides: TGTGCCAGCAAAACCGACAGAATGAACACTGAAGCTTTCTTT. Encoded protein: CASKTDRMNTEAFF.

The chain couples TRBV30 to TRBJ2-7; 10 nucleotides line up with TRBD1. The J call is doubtful: the DNA matches TRBJ2-1 better. The CDR3 runs to 14 residues. Germline V gives CDR1 GTSNPN, CDR2 SVGIG (reference sequence). CDR3 region: CAWNRDRGTYEQFF. The CDR3 nucleotides read TGTGCCTGGAACCGGGACAGGGGTACGTACGAGCAGTTCTTC.

This clonotype was counted ten times or more. The gene calls are TRBV28 and TRBJ2-1; 8 bases match TRBD2. The CDR3 is made up of 17 amino acids. Germline CDR1 reads MDHEN; CDR2 reads SYDVKM. J was trimmed by 5 bases and V by 6 bases; bases with no gene match: 15. The CDR3 protein is CASSRTGGAGGNNEQFF. CDR3 DNA: TGTGCCAGCAGCCGAACGGGGGGGGCCGGGGGGAACAATGAGCAGTTCTTC.

This clonotype was seen at least ten times. The CDR3 sequence is CASSEPGLAGEETQYF. The CDR3 coding sequence is TGTGCCAGCAGTGAACCCGGACTAGCGGGCGAAGAGACCCAGTACTTC. V gene TRBV2 combines with J gene TRBJ2-5, with 11 bases aligning to TRBD2. Losses at the gene ends were 2 bases for V and 3 bases for J; bases not matched to a gene: 5. This CDR3 is 16 amino acids long. Germline CDR1 and CDR2: SNHLY and FYNNEI.

The rearrangement joins TRBV11-2 to TRBJ2-1; D not certain. Per germline, CDR1 SGHAT and CDR2 FQNNGV. The CDR3 runs to 13 residues. Trimming removed 2 bases from V and 5 bases from J, with 7 bases in between. The CDR3 region has the DNA TGTGCCAGCAGCTTAAATACGGACAATGAGCAGTTCTTC. Encoded protein: CASSLNTDNEQFF.

This clonotype came up many times. V and J are TRBV13 and TRBJ2-3; D assignment may be TRBD1 or TRBD2 (5 bases each). CDR1 PRHDT and CDR2 FYEKMQ come from the germline V gene (reference sequence). V lost 2 bases and J lost 4, with 13 bases in between. The CDR3 sequence is 15 residues long. Here the CDR3 DNA reads TGTGCCAGCAGCTTATCTTCAGGGACGGCAGATACGCAGTATTTT. Translated: CASSLSSGTADTQYF.

This clonotype was seen a few times. A read error may account for a junction end that differs from germline. The chain is built from TRBV7-7 and TRBJ2-2; a weak D match, TRBD1 (6 bases). CDR1 and CDR2 from the germline V gene are SSHAT and FNYEAQ (reference sequence). This CDR3 comprises 17 residues. In DNA form, the CDR3 reads TGTGCTAGCAGCCCATCCTGGGGGCTGGGGTACACCGGGGAGCTGTTTTTT. This encodes CASSPSWGLGYTGELFF.

The V and J genes are TRBV5-6 and TRBJ2-7, with 14 nucleotides matching TRBD2. The V gene's germline CDR1 is SGHDT and CDR2 YYEEEE. The ends lost 4 bases at V and 5 bases at J; junction bases unmatched: 8. CDR3 size: 16 residues. CDR3 bases: TGTGCCAGCAGCCCTCTGGGGGGACTAGCGGGAGACGAGCAGTACTTC. As protein: CASSPLGGLAGDEQYF. Full variable domain (missing parts from reference TRBV5-6 and TRBJ2-7): DAGVTQSPTHLIKTRGQQVTLRCSPKSGHDTVSWYQQALGQGPQFIFQYYEEEERQRGNFPDRFSGHQFPNYSSELNVNALLLGDSALYLCASSPLGGLAGDEQYFGPGTRLTVT.

The chain is built from TRBV2 and TRBJ2-7; perhaps D is TRBD1 or TRBD2 (5 bases each). The V end was cut by 7 bases, the J end by 3 bases, with 16 bases between. CDR1 is SNHLY and CDR2 is FYNNEI in the germline V gene. CDR3 length: 14 residues. CDR3 protein: CASISGSWGYEQYF. CDR3 DNA: TGTGCCAGCATTTCAGGGAGCTGGGGCTACGAGCAGTACTTC.

This clonotype was seen many times. The chain couples TRBV12-3 or TRBV12-4 to TRBJ2-1, with 13 bases fitting TRBD2. CDR3 length: 14 residues. Trimming took 4 bases from V and 8 from J; bases not matched to a gene: 2. CDR3 protein: CASSSGLAGDEQFF. The CDR3 DNA follows: TGTGCCAGCAGTTCTGGACTAGCGGGAGATGAGCAGTTCTTC.

This clonotype was seen ten or more times. The chain employs TRBV27 and TRBJ1-1; TRBD1 aligns across 8 bases. This CDR3 has 16 residues. CDR1 and CDR2 from the germline V gene are MNHEY and SMNVEV (reference sequence). V gave up 6 bases and J gave up 1 base; unmatched junction bases: 10. The chain's CDR3 is CASRNGQGFWNTEAFF. The CDR3 nucleotides read TGTGCCAGCAGAAACGGACAGGGCTTTTGGAACACTGAAGCTTTCTTT.

The chain is built from TRBV6-1 and TRBJ1-2; TRBD1 matches 10 bases. Germline CDR1 MNHNS, CDR2 SASEGT. The CDR3 has 13 amino acids. Trimming at V came to 7 bases and at J to 7 bases, leaving 6 bases not matched to a gene. The CDR3, as DNA: TGTGCCAGCAACATACGGGACAGGGGTGGCTACACCTTC. As protein: CASNIRDRGGYTF.

The rearrangement uses TRBV28 and TRBJ2-2; 7 nucleotides match TRBD1. V was clipped by 7 bases and J by 3 bases; unmatched bases: 5. The germline CDR1 and CDR2 sequences are MDHEN and SYDVKM. The CDR3 covers 14 residues. CDR3 DNA sequence: TGTGCCAGCACTCCCACAGGGGACACCGGGGAGCTGTTTTTT. The encoded protein is CASTPTGDTGELFF.

This clonotype was detected only a few times. The chain couples TRBV5-4 to TRBJ2-5; D not resolved. CDR3 size: 13 residues. Germline V gene data show CDR1 as SGHNT and CDR2 as YYREEE (reference sequence). V shed 5 bases and J shed 5 bases, with 13 bases lying between them. The chain's CDR3 is CASRLMVGETQYF. CDR3 DNA: TGTGCCAGCAGATTGATGGTAGGGGAGACCCAGTACTTC.

The V call is TRBV9, the J call TRBJ2-3; no clear D. V was pared by 0 bases and J by 9 bases, with 14 bases between. This CDR3 region has 14 residues. Per germline, CDR1 SGDLS and CDR2 YYNGEE. As DNA, the CDR3 is TGTGCCAGCAGCGTAGATGGCCTGATAGGGACGCAGTATTTT. It yields the protein CASSVDGLIGTQYF.

This clonotype was seen ten or more times. The chain combines TRBV30 with TRBJ1-3; 7 bases agree with TRBD1. Trimming cost V 0 bases and J 2 bases; bases outside gene matches: 10. CDR1 GTSNPN and CDR2 SVGIG come from the germline V gene (reference sequence). CDR3 length: 17 residues. CDR3 amino acids: CAWSVRSSTGTGNTIYF. The DNA of the CDR3 is TGTGCCTGGAGTGTACGGTCCTCGACAGGGACTGGAAACACCATATATTTT.